Included here is one TCR beta chain sequence, with context. Other DNA sequences from this sample encode an identical CDR3 as well. The CDR3 consists of 13 residues. Germline values: CDR1 SGDLS, CDR2 YYNGEE. V was clipped by 1 base and J by 3 bases, with 7 bases between them. Treatment reported: over 15 received Ad26.COV2.S at low or high dose, single or two shots; about 5 received placebo; per-sample allocation not given. Collection of samples fell on day 63 after the first vaccine or placebo injection. The vaccine delivered Wuhan-strain SARS-CoV-2 spike through an Ad26 vector. The table came from immunoSEQ multiplex PCR; TCRdb's copy has only in-frame clones and leaves some out. The data contain some 300,000 clones, about 86% of them singletons. The sample is drawn from a study of Ad26.COV2.S vaccination and SARS-CoV-2 variants. Study summary: COV1001, an Ad26.COV2.S trial, supplied this vaccine-arm donor.

This material consisted of peripheral blood, taken in a trial of Ad26.COV2.S vaccine versus placebo. This rearrangement joins TRBV9 to TRBJ1-1, with D hard to call. This clonotype was obtained from a person aged 18-65 years who received the Ad26.COV2.S COVID-19 vaccine or a placebo. The CDR3 here is CASSVSPYTEAFF. The CDR3 bases are TGTGCCAGCAGCGTAAGTCCGTACACTGAAGCTTTCTTT.